The 21 T cell receptor beta chains listed next were all sequenced from one sample in a study of T cells in Graves' hyperthyroidism and ophthalmopathy. From RNA transcripts, TCR beta CDR3 regions were amplified. The primer set for the first-round RT-PCR of the TCR CDR3 was HTBI. TCRdb called the multiplex PCR reads again in MiXCR, with one record for every CDR3 protein. The sample includes some 490,000 distinct CDR3 sequences, roughly 15% of them seen just once. The sample consisted of blood. These receptors all stem from a young woman with Graves' ophthalmopathy.

This clonotype came up many times. This chain uses TRBV2 with TRBJ2-2, with D tentatively TRBD2 (5 bases). CDR3 length: 14 residues. V lost 5 bases and J lost 1, with 8 bases in between. Germline V CDR1 and CDR2: SNHLY, FYNNEI. Written as DNA, the CDR3 is TGTGCCAGCAGTTGGACTCAGAACACCGGGGAGCTGTTTTTT. Protein product: CASSWTQNTGELFF.

J is TRBJ1-3 and V is TRBV28; weak D call: TRBD1 (5 bases). V lost 3 bases, J lost 0 bases, and 15 bases lay in between. Germline CDR1 is MDHEN and CDR2 is SYDVKM. This CDR3 comprises 17 residues. CDR3: CASSFGSGGLSGNTIYF. DNA for the CDR3: TGTGCCAGCAGTTTTGGTTCGGGGGGTCTCTCTGGAAACACCATATATTTT.

With regard to this clonotype: A much larger clone lies a single base off, so this may be a read error. J is TRBJ2-1 and V is TRBV28; 8 nucleotides align to TRBD1. Judging by the DNA end, TRBJ2-7 fits better; the J call may be wrong. CDR1 and CDR2 (germline): MDHEN, SYDVKM. The CDR3 contains 16 residues. The CDR3 is CASSFRTGSPYNEQYF. For the CDR3, the DNA is TGTGCCAGCAGTTTCAGGACAGGGAGTCCCTACAATGAGCAGTACTTC.

This clonotype was recorded many times. The chain employs TRBV24-1 and TRBJ1-1; 9 bases are shared with TRBD1. Looked up from germline, CDR1 is KGHDR and CDR2 is SFDVKD. V shed 10 bases and J 5 bases; nucleotides not matched to a gene: 16. This CDR3 is built from 16 residues. CDR3 sequence reads: CATSGGPGQGRTEAFF. As DNA, the CDR3 is TGTGCCACAAGCGGTGGGCCGGGACAGGGTCGGACTGAAGCTTTCTTT.

This clonotype was recorded a few times. V usage is TRBV12-3 or TRBV12-4 and J usage is TRBJ2-1; TRBD1 agrees at 7 bases. Trimming cost V 5 bases and J 1 base; bases outside gene matches: 5. The CDR3 totals 15 residues. This CDR3 reads CASSVTGKSYNEQFF. DNA of the CDR3: TGTGCCAGCAGTGTGACAGGGAAATCCTACAATGAGCAGTTCTTC.

V gene TRBV20-1 combines with J gene TRBJ1-4; D is perhaps TRBD1 (5 bases). Trimming left V 0 bases short and J 13 bases short, with 12 bases between. The CDR3 is made up of 12 amino acids. Germline loops: CDR1 DFQATT, CDR2 SNEGSKA (reference sequence). Here the CDR3 reads CSARDRGIRLFF. CDR3 in DNA: TGCAGTGCTAGAGATAGGGGAATTAGACTGTTTTTT.

The V and J genes are TRBV9 and TRBJ2-7; D is ambiguous. V lost 4 bases to trimming and J lost 4 bases, with 12 bases between them. The CDR3 has 13 amino acids. CDR1 SGDLS and CDR2 YYNGEE come from the germline V gene. CDR3 sequence reads: CASSPGMGYEQYF. CDR3 coding DNA: TGTGCCAGCAGCCCAGGTATGGGGTACGAGCAGTACTTC.

V gene TRBV2 combines with J gene TRBJ2-1; D perhaps matches TRBD2 (6 bases). Germline lookup yields CDR1 SNHLY and CDR2 FYNNEI. CDR3 length: 16 residues. V was pared by 2 bases and J by 2 bases, with 13 bases between. CDR3 sequence (DNA): TGTGCCAGCAGTGAATTGGGAGGTCGTCCCTACAATGAGCAGTTCTTC. Encoded protein: CASSELGGRPYNEQFF. The full variable domain, in which reference TRBV2 and TRBJ2-1 provide the parts outside the CDR3, is EPEVTQTPSHQVTQMGQEVILRCVPISNHLYFYWYRQILGQKVEFLVSFYNNEISEKSEIFDDQFSVERPDGSNFTLKIRSTKLEDSAMYFCASSELGGRPYNEQFFGPGTRLTVL.

This clonotype showed up just a few times. The chain joins TRBV6-1 to TRBJ1-1, with 8 bases matching TRBD1. Germline V gene data show CDR1 as MNHNS and CDR2 as SASEGT. This CDR3 comprises 14 residues. With 6 bases clipped from V and 7 bases from J, the junction kept 10 bases outside the gene matches. This CDR3 is CASSLDRERIEAFF. The CDR3 DNA follows: TGTGCCAGCAGCCTGGACAGGGAAAGAATTGAAGCTTTCTTT.

In its sample, this clonotype was seen many times. The chain carries TRBV11-1 and TRBJ2-2; D might be TRBD1 (5 bases). Per germline, CDR1 SGHAT and CDR2 FQDESV (reference sequence). The CDR3 covers 17 residues. The V gene lost 1 base and the J gene lost 3 bases, with 15 bases spanning the gap. CDR3 in amino acids: CASSLGVGPEDTGELFF. The CDR3 region has the DNA TGTGCCAGCAGCTTAGGGGTGGGGCCGGAAGACACCGGGGAGCTGTTTTTT.

The V gene is TRBV5-8, the J gene TRBJ1-1; a possible D gene is TRBD1 (5 bases). Germline CDR1 is SGHTS and CDR2 is YDEGEE. V gave up 7 bases and J gave up 8 bases, with 12 bases separating them. There are 11 residues in the CDR3. The DNA of the CDR3 is TGTGCCAGCCAGGGAACCCCGGAAGCTTTCTTT. Translated: CASQGTPEAFF.

This clonotype was recorded many times. J is TRBJ2-3 and V is TRBV7-2; perhaps TRBD1 as D (5 bases). Germline V gene data show CDR1 as SGHTA and CDR2 as FQGNSA. The CDR3 has 14 residues. Trimming removed 7 bases at V and 0 bases at J, with 11 bases between. The CDR3 is CASKWTSSTDTQYF. The CDR3 bases are TGTGCCAGCAAATGGACATCCAGCACAGATACGCAGTATTTT.

The sample holds many counts of this clonotype. The gene calls are TRBV6-1 and TRBJ1-2; TRBD1 agrees at 9 bases. Germline V CDR1 and CDR2: MNHNS, SASEGT. The CDR3 is 14 residues long. Germline trimming cut 5 bases from V and 3 bases from J; bases unmatched to any gene: 4. CDR3 nucleotide sequence: TGTGCCAGCAGTCCCCGACAGGGGGACTATGGCTACACCTTC. It translates to CASSPRQGDYGYTF.

This clonotype was seen only a few times. The chain has TRBV29-1 and TRBJ2-7; 7 nucleotides align to TRBD2. Germline CDR1 and CDR2: SQVTM and ANQGSEA. Losses at the gene ends were 0 bases for V and 7 bases for J; bases not matched to a gene: 12. The length of the CDR3 is 15 residues. CDR3 sequence: CSVEDLSGTIGEQYF. The CDR3 coding sequence is TGCAGCGTTGAAGATCTGAGCGGGACCATTGGGGAGCAGTACTTC.

Points on this clonotype: This may come from a read error, since a much larger clone is one base off. The chain carries TRBV19 and TRBJ2-1; D unclear. The germline V and J ends were trimmed by 3 bases and 5 bases, with 8 bases remaining between them. The V gene's germline CDR1 is LNHDA and CDR2 SQIVND (reference sequence). CDR3 length equals 13 residues. In DNA form, the CDR3 reads TGTGCCAGTAGTATGGGCAGTCACAATGAGCAGTTCTTC. Amino acids: CASSMGSHNEQFF.

This clonotype was seen ten or more times. The chain combines TRBV27 with TRBJ2-1; 11 nucleotides align to TRBD2. The junction had 13 bases not matched to a gene; V was cut back by 5 bases and J by 10 bases. The CDR3 is 16 residues long. Germline V CDR1 and CDR2: MNHEY, SMNVEV (reference sequence). CDR3 loop: CASSQTSGAIVREQFF. CDR3 nucleotide sequence: TGTGCCAGCAGTCAGACTAGCGGGGCTATCGTAAGGGAGCAGTTCTTC.

The chain couples TRBV19 to TRBJ2-3; 8 positions match TRBD2. The CDR3 has 17 amino acids. Per the germline V gene, CDR1 is LNHDA and CDR2 is SQIVND (reference sequence). V shed 8 bases, J shed 0 bases, and the junction held 13 bases outside the gene matches. CDR3 in amino acids: CASGGAGVSISTDTQYF. CDR3 DNA: TGTGCCAGTGGAGGAGCGGGAGTATCTATCAGCACAGATACGCAGTATTTT.

The genes are TRBV29-1 and TRBJ2-1; D is possibly TRBD2 (6 bases). Germline CDR1 and CDR2: SQVTM and ANQGSEA. Trimming removed 3 bases at V and 0 bases at J, with 15 bases between. The length of the CDR3 is 16 residues. CDR3 coding DNA: TGCAGCGTTGAGTTACTAGCTCAGAGCTCCTACAATGAGCAGTTCTTC. It is translated as CSVELLAQSSYNEQFF.

This clonotype occurred a few times. The rearrangement links TRBV15 to TRBJ2-1; TRBD1 matches at 9 bases. J lost 5 bases, V lost 3 bases, and 11 bases had no gene match. The CDR3 runs to 17 residues. CDR1 and CDR2 (germline): LNHNV, YYDKDF (reference sequence). CDR3 bases: TGTGCCACCAGCAGTCTTCTTGGCCGGGACAGGGACAATGAGCAGTTCTTC. It encodes CATSSLLGRDRDNEQFF.

V gene TRBV6-1 combines with J gene TRBJ2-7, with 13 nucleotides matching TRBD2. Germline loops: CDR1 MNHNS, CDR2 SASEGT. The CDR3 runs 18 residues. J lost 0 bases, V lost 6 bases, and 11 bases had no gene match. In DNA, the CDR3 is TGTGCCAGCAGCTCCGGGACTAGCGGGATTTCGTACTCCTACGAGCAGTACTTC. Translated, it gives CASSSGTSGISYSYEQYF.

There are many counts of this clonotype. This rearrangement joins TRBV3-1 to TRBJ2-7; D possibly corresponds to TRBD1 (5 bases). Per the germline V gene, CDR1 is LGHDT and CDR2 is YNNKEL (reference sequence). The CDR3 is 12 residues long. Trimming stripped 3 bases from V and 6 bases from J, with 9 bases between. CDR3 region: CASSHSGREQYF. In nucleotides, the CDR3 is TGTGCCAGCAGCCATTCAGGGCGCGAGCAGTACTTC.